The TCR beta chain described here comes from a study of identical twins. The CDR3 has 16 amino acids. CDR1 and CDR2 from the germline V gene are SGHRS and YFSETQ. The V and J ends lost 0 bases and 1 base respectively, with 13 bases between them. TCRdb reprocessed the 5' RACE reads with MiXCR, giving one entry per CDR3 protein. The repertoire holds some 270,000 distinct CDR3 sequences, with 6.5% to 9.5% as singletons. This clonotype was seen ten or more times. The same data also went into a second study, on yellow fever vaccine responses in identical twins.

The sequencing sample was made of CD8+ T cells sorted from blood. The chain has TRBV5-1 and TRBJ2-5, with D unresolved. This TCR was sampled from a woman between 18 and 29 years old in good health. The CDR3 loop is CASSLVGAVVQETQYF. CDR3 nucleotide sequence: TGCGCCAGCAGCTTGGTCGGCGCGGTGGTCCAAGAGACCCAGTACTTC.